These 5 T cell receptor beta chains were all obtained from the same sample, sequenced in a study of blood T cells in healthy people across ages (dated by TCRdb to 2015 to 2017). Library construction relied on 5' RACE. Sequencing was performed on an Illumina HiSeq 2500. A second roughly 6 to 12 cycle PCR used a sample-barcoded 5' primer and a J-beta primer mix. In-frame beta chains were kept once TCRdb had trimmed the public reads at Q25 with fastp and called clones with MiXCR. Rows are unified per CDR3 protein, each entry keeping the most common DNA and genes. Present in this sample are about 1.1 million distinct CDR3 sequences, under 40% of which were seen just once. Together, the top ten hold around 13% of the sample. The sequencing sample was made of blood. The receptors were sampled from a man younger than 30 in good health.

This chain links TRBV10-3 with TRBJ2-3; 8 positions match TRBD1. Per germline, CDR1 ENHRY and CDR2 SYGVKD. After removal of 1 base from V and 3 bases from J, the junction contained 0 bases not matched to a gene. This CDR3 comprises 14 residues. CDR3: CAISEYRGTDTQYF. The DNA for the CDR3 is TGTGCCATCAGTGAGTACAGGGGGACAGATACGCAGTATTTT.

The rearrangement links TRBV2 to TRBJ2-7, with D perhaps assigned TRBD1 or TRBD2 (5 bases each). The CDR3 has 14 residues. Deletions cut 4 bases from V and 2 bases from J, with 12 bases between. CDR1 and CDR2 (germline): SNHLY, FYNNEI. CDR3 nucleotide sequence: TGTGCCAGCAGTGCCAGACAGACTACCTACGAGCAGTACTTC. Protein: CASSARQTTYEQYF.

The chain is built from TRBV4-3 and TRBJ1-2; the D is unclear. V was trimmed by 0 bases and J by 4 bases, leaving 9 bases between them. The germline gives CDR1 LGHNA, CDR2 YSLEER. This CDR3 region has 14 residues. CDR3 loop: CASSQEDGSYGYTF. CDR3 bases: TGCGCCAGCAGCCAAGAAGACGGATCCTATGGCTACACCTTC.

This clonotype was observed once. V gene TRBV20-1 combines with J gene TRBJ2-7, with D perhaps TRBD2 (5 bases). V was clipped by 5 bases and J by 1 base, with 15 bases between them. The CDR3 is 14 residues long. Germline V gene sequence: CDR1 DFQATT, CDR2 SNEGSKA (reference sequence). CDR3 sequence: CSAASGESSYEQYF. Written as DNA, the CDR3 is TGCAGTGCTGCATCCGGGGAAAGTTCCTACGAGCAGTACTTC.

The chain has TRBV20-1 and TRBJ2-3, with no clear D. Trimming stripped 3 bases from V and 6 bases from J, with 7 bases between. CDR1 is DFQATT, CDR2 SNEGSKA, per germline (reference sequence). The CDR3 has 11 amino acids. The CDR3 loop reads CSARDLDTQYF. In DNA, the CDR3 is TGCAGTGCTAGGGATCTGGATACGCAGTATTTT.